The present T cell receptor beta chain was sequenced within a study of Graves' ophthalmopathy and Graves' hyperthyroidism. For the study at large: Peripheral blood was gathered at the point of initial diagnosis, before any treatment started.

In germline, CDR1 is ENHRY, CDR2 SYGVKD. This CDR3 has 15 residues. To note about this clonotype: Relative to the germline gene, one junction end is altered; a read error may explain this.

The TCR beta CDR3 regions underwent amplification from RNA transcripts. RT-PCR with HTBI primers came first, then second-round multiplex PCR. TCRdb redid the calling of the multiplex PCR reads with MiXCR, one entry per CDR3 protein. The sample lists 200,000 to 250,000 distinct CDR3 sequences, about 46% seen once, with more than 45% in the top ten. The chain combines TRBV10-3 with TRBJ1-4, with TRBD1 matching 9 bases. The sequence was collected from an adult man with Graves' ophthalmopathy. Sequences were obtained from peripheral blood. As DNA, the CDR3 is TGTGCCAGCAGTGAACCGGGACAGGGAATTGAAAAACTGTTTTTT. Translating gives CASSEPGQGIEKLFF.